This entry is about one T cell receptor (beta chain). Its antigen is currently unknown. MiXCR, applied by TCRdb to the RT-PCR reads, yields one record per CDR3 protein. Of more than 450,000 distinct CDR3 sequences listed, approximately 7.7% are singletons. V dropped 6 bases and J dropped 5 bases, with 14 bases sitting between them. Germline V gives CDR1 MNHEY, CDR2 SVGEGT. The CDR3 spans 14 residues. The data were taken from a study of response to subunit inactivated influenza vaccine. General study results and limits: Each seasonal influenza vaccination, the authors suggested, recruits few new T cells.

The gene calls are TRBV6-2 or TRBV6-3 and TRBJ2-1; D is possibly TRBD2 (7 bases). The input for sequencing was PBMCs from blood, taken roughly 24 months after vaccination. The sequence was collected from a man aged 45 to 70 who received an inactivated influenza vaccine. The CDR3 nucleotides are TGTGCCAGCAGCCCGGGGGGCCCCCACAATGAGCAGTTCTTC. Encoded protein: CASSPGGPHNEQFF.